This TCR beta chain is drawn from a study of CD8 T cells in ankylosing spondylitis. A single record per CDR3 protein comes from TCRdb applying MiXCR to the 5' RACE reads. The data show 250,000 or so distinct CDR3 sequences, roughly 10% seen once. This clonotype was recorded many times. This clonotype was obtained from a male donor with ankylosing spondylitis or in good health (not recorded which). Sequenced: blood, either unsorted or a sorted T cell fraction (not recorded which).

CDR3 loop: CSADGLAGFTDTQYF. CDR3 nucleotide sequence: TGCAGTGCCGACGGACTAGCGGGTTTCACAGATACGCAGTATTTT. The chain recombines TRBV20-1 with TRBJ2-3; 11 bases align to TRBD2. The CDR3 runs to 15 residues. After removal of 6 bases from V and 2 bases from J, the junction contained 7 bases not matched to a gene. Per germline, CDR1 DFQATT and CDR2 SNEGSKA (reference sequence).